The clone carrying this T cell receptor beta chain occurred a few times. This entry comes from a study of identical twins. TCRdb re-analysed the 5' RACE reads in MiXCR, keeping a single row per CDR3 protein. The data contain about 890,000 distinct CDR3 sequences, around an eighth of them singletons. This CDR3 has 16 amino acids. Germline assignment: CDR1 SGHRS and CDR2 YFSETQ. Trimming shortened V by 0 bases and J by 4 bases, and 13 bases separated the two germline ends. These records were also assigned to another study, of yellow fever vaccine responses in identical twins.

Sequencing used PBMCs. The V call is TRBV5-1, the J call TRBJ2-2; possibly TRBD1 for D (5 bases). The source is a woman aged 18-29 years in good health. The CDR3 protein is CASSLVPGRGTGELFF. CDR3 bases: TGCGCCAGCAGCTTGGTGCCAGGGCGTGGCACCGGGGAGCTGTTTTTT. Together with reference TRBV5-1 and TRBJ2-2, the CDR3 gives the full variable domain: KAGVTQTPRYLIKTRGQQVTLSCSPISGHRSVSWYQQTPGQGLQFLFEYFSETQRNKGNFPGRFSGRQFSNSRSEMNVSTLELGDSALYLCASSLVPGRGTGELFFGEGSRLTVL.